Each of the 20 T cell receptor beta chains below was sequenced from the same sample in a study of regulatory T cells in long-lasting Graves disease. Described time point: persistent/refractory GD, antithyroid drugs over 5 years with positive TRAb. TCR sequences were obtained from RNA taken from PBMCs. Libraries of TCR beta came from iRepertoire HTBI primers plus Arm-PCR of CDR3 regions. TCRdb re-derived calls from the multiplex PCR reads in MiXCR, one entry per CDR3 protein. The sample records fewer than 400,000 distinct CDR3 sequences, around 20% being singletons. Material: peripheral blood mononuclear cells (PBMCs), obtained when the disease was refractory, from a patient treated with antithyroid drugs. All receptors come from a female donor with Graves disease.

The rearrangement joins TRBV4-3 to TRBJ2-7, with D perhaps matching TRBD1 (5 bases). This CDR3 spans 15 amino acids. The V gene's germline CDR1 is LGHNA and CDR2 YSLEER. Deletions cut 3 bases from V and 1 base from J, with 13 bases between. DNA of the CDR3: TGCGCCAGCAGCCAGGACACGTTCGGGTCCTACGAGCAGTACTTC. It is translated as CASSQDTFGSYEQYF.

The V and J genes are TRBV12-3 or TRBV12-4 and TRBJ2-7; D gene uncertain. Trimming left V 4 bases short and J 2 bases short, with 12 bases between. The CDR3 contains 14 residues. As DNA, the CDR3 is TGTGCCAGCAGTTATGAAGAATCCACCTACGAGCAGTACTTC. Protein sequence: CASSYEESTYEQYF.

The genes are TRBV7-2 and TRBJ2-7; TRBD2 agrees at 10 bases. This CDR3 contains 15 residues. Germline V gives CDR1 SGHTA, CDR2 FQGNSA. V was clipped by 4 bases and J by 2 bases; unmatched bases: 5. The CDR3 bases are TGTGCCAGCAGCTCCGGACTAGCGGCTCCCTACGAGCAGTACTTC. Amino acids: CASSSGLAAPYEQYF.

This clonotype came up many times. The chain joins TRBV28 to TRBJ2-7; 7 bases are a match to TRBD2. V shed 5 bases, J shed 5 bases, and the junction held 9 bases outside the gene matches. The length of the CDR3 is 14 residues. Germline V gene sequence: CDR1 MDHEN, CDR2 SYDVKM. Here the CDR3 reads CASSPPPGRDEQYF. CDR3 in DNA: TGTGCCAGCAGTCCCCCCCCAGGGAGGGACGAGCAGTACTTC.

This clonotype appeared many times. The chain recombines TRBV5-1 with TRBJ2-6; 7 bases fit TRBD1. The V and J ends lost 3 bases and 2 bases, in that order; junction bases with no gene match: 8. This CDR3 comprises 17 residues. Per the germline V gene, CDR1 is SGHRS and CDR2 is YFSETQ. The CDR3 region has the DNA TGCGCCAGCAGCTCTGGGACAGACGAGCCTGGGGCCAACGTCCTGACTTTC. Protein product: CASSSGTDEPGANVLTF.

Ten or more counts support this clonotype. The chain employs TRBV12-3 or TRBV12-4 and TRBJ1-2; D may be TRBD1 (5 bases). With 5 bases removed from V and 1 base from J, the gap between germline ends came to 17 bases. The CDR3 extends over 16 amino acids. The CDR3 here is CASSPWGRGVNYGYTF. CDR3 nucleotide sequence: TGTGCCAGCAGTCCATGGGGCCGAGGGGTTAACTATGGCTACACCTTC.

This clonotype was seen a few times. DNA of the CDR3: TGTGCCAGTAGTATACAACGGGCTCGTTATGGCTACACCTTC. It specifies CASSIQRARYGYTF. The V and J genes are TRBV19 and TRBJ1-2, with D uncertain. In germline, CDR1 is LNHDA, CDR2 SQIVND (reference sequence). Between the trimmed V and J ends, which lost 2 bases and 5 bases, there was a span of 12 bases. The CDR3 runs 14 residues.

CDR3 protein: CASSQAVRETQYF. CDR3 bases: TGCGCCAGCAGCCAAGCTGTCAGGGAGACCCAGTACTTC. This rearrangement joins TRBV4-1 to TRBJ2-5, with D unresolved. The CDR3 runs 13 residues. Germline CDR1 reads MGHRA; CDR2 reads YSYEKL. V was clipped by 1 base and J by 5 bases, with 8 bases between them.

This clonotype has just a few counts. V is TRBV20-1 and J is TRBJ1-2, with TRBD1 as a possible D gene (5 bases). The CDR3 loop spans 13 amino acids. Deletions cut 0 bases from V and 2 bases from J, with 7 bases between. CDR1 and CDR2 from the germline V gene are DFQATT and SNEGSKA (reference sequence). Written as DNA, the CDR3 is TGCAGTGCTAGAGACCAGGGAAACTATGGCTACACCTTC. This sequence encodes CSARDQGNYGYTF.

The chain employs TRBV14 and TRBJ2-7, with D uncertain. The V gene lost 1 base and the J gene lost 1 base, with 5 bases spanning the gap. Germline loops: CDR1 SGHDN, CDR2 FVKESK. The CDR3 extends over 13 amino acids. CDR3 amino acids: CASSQVTSYEQYF. The CDR3, as DNA: TGTGCCAGCAGCCAAGTGACTTCCTACGAGCAGTACTTC.

This clonotype occurred many times. The V and J genes are TRBV2 and TRBJ1-1; D is unresolved. The CDR3 is 13 residues long. CDR1 is SNHLY, CDR2 FYNNEI, per germline. Trimming left V 4 bases short and J 1 base short, with 7 bases between. CDR3 region: CASSARQNTEAFF. For the CDR3, the DNA is TGTGCCAGCAGTGCCCGGCAGAACACTGAAGCTTTCTTT.

A word on this clonotype: A clone one base away is much larger, so this may be a read error. The chain combines TRBV5-8 with TRBJ2-5; D is unclear. Germline values: CDR1 SGHTS, CDR2 YDEGEE. This CDR3 is built from 13 residues. The CDR3 bases are TGTGCCAGCAGCTTGGGACGGACGCGGACCCGGTACTTC. Encoded protein: CASSLGRTRTRYF. The full variable domain, its missing parts supplied by reference TRBV5-8 and TRBJ2-5, is EAGVTQSPTHLIKTRGQQATLRCSPISGHTSVYWYQQALGLGLQFLLWYDEGEERNRGNFPPRFSGRQFPNYSSELNVNALELEDSALYLCASSLGRTRTRYFGPGTRLLVL.

The chain employs TRBV12-3 or TRBV12-4 and TRBJ2-7; TRBD2 aligns across 8 bases. Trimming at V came to 5 bases and at J to 2 bases, leaving 5 bases not matched to a gene. CDR3 size: 14 residues. CDR3 nucleotides: TGTGCCAGCAGTACCCGGCGGGAGGCCTACGAGCAGTACTTC. This sequence encodes CASSTRREAYEQYF.

This clonotype was observed a handful of times. The genes are TRBV7-2 and TRBJ2-1; D call uncertain. Germline V gene data show CDR1 as SGHTA and CDR2 as FQGNSA. With 6 bases removed from V and 7 bases from J, the gap between germline ends came to 19 bases. The CDR3 sequence is 15 residues long. The CDR3, as DNA: TGTGCCAGCAGTCCGATGGGTCCGGGCAAAAATGAGCAGTTCTTC. This encodes CASSPMGPGKNEQFF.

This clonotype occurred a few times. This chain connects TRBV29-1 to TRBJ2-2, with 9 bases that match TRBD2. Trimming removed 7 bases from V and 6 bases from J; junction bases left unmatched: 9. Germline CDR1 is SQVTM and CDR2 is ANQGSEA. This CDR3 region has 14 residues. The CDR3 DNA reads TGCAGCGGGACGGGGGTAGCGGGAGCCGGGGAGCTGTTTTTT. This encodes CSGTGVAGAGELFF.

This clonotype occurred many times. The chain has TRBV7-3 and TRBJ2-5, with 10 bases that match TRBD2. There are 15 residues in the CDR3. Per the germline V gene, CDR1 is SGHTA and CDR2 is FQGTGA. J lost 4 bases, V lost 2 bases, and 4 bases had no gene match. The CDR3 DNA reads as TGTGCCAGCAGCTTACGAGCGGGAGGGCCAGAGACCCAGTACTTC. This gives the protein CASSLRAGGPETQYF.

This clonotype has only a few counts. This chain joins TRBV4-3 and TRBJ2-7; D possibly matches TRBD1 or TRBD2 (5 bases each). V shed 8 bases and J shed 4 bases, with 18 bases lying between them. CDR3 length: 14 residues. Germline CDR1 is LGHNA and CDR2 is YSLEER. Written as DNA, the CDR3 is TGCGCCAGCCCCCATCCCGGGGACCCATACGAGCAGTACTTC. Residues: CASPHPGDPYEQYF.

This clonotype was seen many times. J is TRBJ2-3 and V is TRBV7-2; tentative D call: TRBD2 (6 bases). Germline assignment: CDR1 SGHTA and CDR2 FQGNSA. Trimming pared 5 bases from V and 1 base from J, leaving 13 bases between. The CDR3 is 15 residues long. CDR3 in amino acids: CASSPGGLGTDTQYF. CDR3 nucleotide sequence: TGTGCCAGCAGCCCCGGGGGTCTCGGCACAGATACGCAGTATTTT. The full variable domain, completed using reference TRBV7-2 and TRBJ2-3, is GAGVSQSPSNKVTEKGKDVELRCDPISGHTALYWYRQSLGQGLEFLIYFQGNSAPDKSGLPSDRFSAERTGGSVSTLTIQRTQQEDSAVYLCASSPGGLGTDTQYFGPGTRLTVL.

This clonotype was seen many times. CDR3 amino acids: CASSLGIPANYGYTF. In DNA form, the CDR3 reads TGTGCCAGCAGTTTAGGAATTCCAGCTAACTATGGCTACACCTTC. V gene TRBV12-3 or TRBV12-4 combines with J gene TRBJ1-2; D ambiguous. There are 15 residues in the CDR3. With 1 base removed from V and 0 bases from J, the gap between germline ends came to 9 bases.

This clonotype was detected ten times or more. V gene TRBV7-9 combines with J gene TRBJ2-7; 9 bases map to TRBD2. The V and J ends lost 4 bases and 4 bases, in that order; junction bases with no gene match: 5. The CDR3 sequence is 14 residues long. Germline V CDR1 and CDR2: SEHNR, FQNEAQ (reference sequence). DNA of the CDR3: TGTGCCAGCAGCTCCGGACTAGCGCCGTACGAGCAGTACTTC. Translating it yields CASSSGLAPYEQYF.